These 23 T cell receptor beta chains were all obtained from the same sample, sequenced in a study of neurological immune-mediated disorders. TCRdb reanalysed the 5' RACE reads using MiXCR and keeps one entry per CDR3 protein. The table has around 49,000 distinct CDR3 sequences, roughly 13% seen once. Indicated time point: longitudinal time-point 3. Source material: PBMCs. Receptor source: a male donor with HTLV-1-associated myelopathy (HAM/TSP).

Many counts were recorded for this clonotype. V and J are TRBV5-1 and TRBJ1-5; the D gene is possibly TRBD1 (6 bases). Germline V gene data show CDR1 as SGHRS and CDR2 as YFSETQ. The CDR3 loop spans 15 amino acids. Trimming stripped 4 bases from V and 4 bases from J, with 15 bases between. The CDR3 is CASSPGQGGNQPQHF. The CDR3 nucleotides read TGCGCCAGCAGCCCGGGACAAGGGGGTAATCAGCCCCAGCATTTT.

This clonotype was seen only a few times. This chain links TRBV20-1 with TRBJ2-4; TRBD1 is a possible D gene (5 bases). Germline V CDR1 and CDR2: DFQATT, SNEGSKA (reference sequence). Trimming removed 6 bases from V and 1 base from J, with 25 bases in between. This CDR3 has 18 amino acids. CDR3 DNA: TGCAGTGCCACTATAGGGCAGGGTCGGGTTGGTGCCAAAAACATTCAGTACTTC. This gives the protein CSATIGQGRVGAKNIQYF.

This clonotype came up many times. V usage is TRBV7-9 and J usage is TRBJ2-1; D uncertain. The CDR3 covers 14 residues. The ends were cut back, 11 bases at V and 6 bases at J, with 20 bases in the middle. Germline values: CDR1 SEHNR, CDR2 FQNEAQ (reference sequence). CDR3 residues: CALWPSAPGNEQFF. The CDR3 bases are TGTGCCCTTTGGCCGTCCGCTCCCGGCAATGAGCAGTTCTTC.

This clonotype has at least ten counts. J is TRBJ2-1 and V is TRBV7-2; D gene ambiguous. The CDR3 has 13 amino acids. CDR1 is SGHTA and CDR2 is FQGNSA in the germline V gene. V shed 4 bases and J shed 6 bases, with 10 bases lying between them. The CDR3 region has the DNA TGTGCCAGCAGCTCCAGGTTGGGCAATGAGCAGTTCTTC. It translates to CASSSRLGNEQFF. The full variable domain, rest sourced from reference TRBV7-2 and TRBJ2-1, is GAGVSQSPSNKVTEKGKDVELRCDPISGHTALYWYRQSLGQGLEFLIYFQGNSAPDKSGLPSDRFSAERTGGSVSTLTIQRTQQEDSAVYLCASSSRLGNEQFFGPGTRLTVL.

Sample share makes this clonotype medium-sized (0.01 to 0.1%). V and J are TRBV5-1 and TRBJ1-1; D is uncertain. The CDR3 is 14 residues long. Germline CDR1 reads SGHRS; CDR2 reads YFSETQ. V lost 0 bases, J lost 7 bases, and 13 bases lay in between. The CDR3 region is CASSLEIGDVEAFF. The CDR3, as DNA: TGCGCCAGCAGCTTGGAAATTGGGGATGTTGAAGCTTTCTTT.

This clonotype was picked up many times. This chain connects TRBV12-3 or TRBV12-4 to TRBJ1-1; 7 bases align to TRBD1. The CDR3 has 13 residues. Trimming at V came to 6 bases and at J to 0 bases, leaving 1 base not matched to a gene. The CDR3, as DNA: TGTGCCAGCAGGGGACAGATGAACACTGAAGCTTTCTTT. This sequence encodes CASRGQMNTEAFF.

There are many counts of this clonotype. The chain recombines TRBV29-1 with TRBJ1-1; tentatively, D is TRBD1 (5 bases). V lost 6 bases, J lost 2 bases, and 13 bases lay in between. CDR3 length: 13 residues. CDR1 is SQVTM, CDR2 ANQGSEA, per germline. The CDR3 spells CSVPDKVNTEAFF. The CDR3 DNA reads TGCAGCGTGCCGGACAAGGTTAACACTGAAGCTTTCTTT.

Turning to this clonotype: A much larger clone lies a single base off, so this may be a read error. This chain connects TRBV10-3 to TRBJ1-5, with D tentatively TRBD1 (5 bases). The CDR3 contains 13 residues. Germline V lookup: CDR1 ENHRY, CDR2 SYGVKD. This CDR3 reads CAISEMTAQPKHF. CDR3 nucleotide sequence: TGTGCCATCAGTGAGATGACAGCTCAGCCCAAGCATTTT.

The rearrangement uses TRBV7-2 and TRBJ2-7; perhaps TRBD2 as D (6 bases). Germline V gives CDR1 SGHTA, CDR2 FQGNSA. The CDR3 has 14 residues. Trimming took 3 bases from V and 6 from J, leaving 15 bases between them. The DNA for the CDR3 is TGTGCCAGCAGCTTGGCAGTGGTCGGGGGCGAGCAGTACTTC. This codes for CASSLAVVGGEQYF.

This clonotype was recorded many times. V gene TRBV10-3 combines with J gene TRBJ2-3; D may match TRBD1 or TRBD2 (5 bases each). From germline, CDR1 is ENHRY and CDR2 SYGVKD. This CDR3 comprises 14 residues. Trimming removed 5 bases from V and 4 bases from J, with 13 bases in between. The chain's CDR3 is CAISRGARSDTQYF. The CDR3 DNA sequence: TGTGCCATCAGTCGAGGGGCCCGGTCAGATACGCAGTATTTT.

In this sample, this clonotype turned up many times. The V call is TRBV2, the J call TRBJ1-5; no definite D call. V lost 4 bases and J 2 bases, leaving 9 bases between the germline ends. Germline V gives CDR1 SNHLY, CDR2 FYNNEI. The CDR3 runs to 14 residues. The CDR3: CASSADGGNQPQHF. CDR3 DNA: TGTGCCAGCAGTGCAGACGGCGGCAATCAGCCCCAGCATTTT.

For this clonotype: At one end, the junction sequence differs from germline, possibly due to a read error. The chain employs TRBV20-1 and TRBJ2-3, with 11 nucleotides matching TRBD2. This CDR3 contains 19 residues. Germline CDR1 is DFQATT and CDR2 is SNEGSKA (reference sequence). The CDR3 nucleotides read TGCAGTGTTAGAGTGCCTAGCGGGGGGATATGGTCGGGAGCAGATACGCAGTATTTT. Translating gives CSVRVPSGGIWSGADTQYF.

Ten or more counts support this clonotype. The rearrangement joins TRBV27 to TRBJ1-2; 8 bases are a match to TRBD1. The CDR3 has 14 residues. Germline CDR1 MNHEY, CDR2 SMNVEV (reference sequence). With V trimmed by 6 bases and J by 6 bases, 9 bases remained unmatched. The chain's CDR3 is CASRGTGIYHGYTF. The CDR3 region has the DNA TGTGCCAGCAGGGGGACAGGAATTTATCATGGCTACACCTTC.

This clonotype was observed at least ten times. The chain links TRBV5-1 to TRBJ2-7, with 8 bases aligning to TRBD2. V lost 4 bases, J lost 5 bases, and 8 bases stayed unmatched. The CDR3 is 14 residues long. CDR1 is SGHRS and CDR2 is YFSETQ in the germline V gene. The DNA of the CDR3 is TGCGCCAGCAGCGCGGTAGCGGGGTCTAACGAGCAGTACTTC. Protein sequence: CASSAVAGSNEQYF. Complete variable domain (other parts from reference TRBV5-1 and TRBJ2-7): KAGVTQTPRYLIKTRGQQVTLSCSPISGHRSVSWYQQTPGQGLQFLFEYFSETQRNKGNFPGRFSGRQFSNSRSEMNVSTLELGDSALYLCASSAVAGSNEQYFGPGTRLTVT.

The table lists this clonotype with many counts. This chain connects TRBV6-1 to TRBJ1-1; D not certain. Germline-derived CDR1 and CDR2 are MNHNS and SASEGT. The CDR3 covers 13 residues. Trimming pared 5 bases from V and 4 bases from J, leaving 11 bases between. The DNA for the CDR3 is TGTGCCAGCAGTCCCCCCCGAATCACTGAAGCTTTCTTT. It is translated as CASSPPRITEAFF.

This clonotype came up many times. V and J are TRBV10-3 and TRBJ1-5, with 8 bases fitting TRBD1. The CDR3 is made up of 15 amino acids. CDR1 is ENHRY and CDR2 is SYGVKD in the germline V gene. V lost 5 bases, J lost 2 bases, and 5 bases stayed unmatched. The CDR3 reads CAISKTGDGNQPQHF. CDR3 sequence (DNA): TGTGCCATCAGTAAGACAGGGGACGGCAATCAGCCCCAGCATTTT.

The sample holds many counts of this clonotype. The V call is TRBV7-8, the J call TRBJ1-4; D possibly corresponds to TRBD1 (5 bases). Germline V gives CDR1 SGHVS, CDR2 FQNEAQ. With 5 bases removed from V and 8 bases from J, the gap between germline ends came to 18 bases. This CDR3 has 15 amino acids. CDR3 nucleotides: TGTGCCAGCAGCCTTGGTCTGGGGACGGTGGAAAAACTGTTTTTT. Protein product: CASSLGLGTVEKLFF.

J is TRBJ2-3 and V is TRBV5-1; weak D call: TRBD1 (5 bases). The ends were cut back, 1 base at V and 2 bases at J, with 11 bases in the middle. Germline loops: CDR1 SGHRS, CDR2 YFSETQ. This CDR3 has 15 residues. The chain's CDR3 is CASSLRSGITDTQYF. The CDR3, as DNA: TGCGCCAGCAGCTTGCGGTCAGGGATCACAGATACGCAGTATTTT. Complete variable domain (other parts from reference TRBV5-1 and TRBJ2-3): KAGVTQTPRYLIKTRGQQVTLSCSPISGHRSVSWYQQTPGQGLQFLFEYFSETQRNKGNFPGRFSGRQFSNSRSEMNVSTLELGDSALYLCASSLRSGITDTQYFGPGTRLTVL.

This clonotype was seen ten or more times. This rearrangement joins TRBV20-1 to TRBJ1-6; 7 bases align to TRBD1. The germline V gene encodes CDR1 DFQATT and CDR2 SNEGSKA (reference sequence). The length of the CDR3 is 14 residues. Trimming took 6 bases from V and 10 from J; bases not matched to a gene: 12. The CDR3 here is CSATRQGGGSPLHF. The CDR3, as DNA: TGCAGTGCCACCAGACAGGGTGGAGGATCACCCCTCCACTTT.

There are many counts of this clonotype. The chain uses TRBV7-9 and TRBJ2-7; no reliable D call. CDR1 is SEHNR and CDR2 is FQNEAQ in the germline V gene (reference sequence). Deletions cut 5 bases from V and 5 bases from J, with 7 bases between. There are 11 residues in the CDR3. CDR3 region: CASSRTDEQYF. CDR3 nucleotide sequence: TGTGCCAGCAGCCGGACGGACGAGCAGTACTTC.

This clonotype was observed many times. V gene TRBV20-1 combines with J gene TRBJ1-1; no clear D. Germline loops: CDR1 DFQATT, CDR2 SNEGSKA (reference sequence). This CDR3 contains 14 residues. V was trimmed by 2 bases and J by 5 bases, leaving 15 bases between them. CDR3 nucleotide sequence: TGCAGTGCTAGAAGCGGCCAACGGATTACTGAAGCTTTCTTT. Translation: CSARSGQRITEAFF.

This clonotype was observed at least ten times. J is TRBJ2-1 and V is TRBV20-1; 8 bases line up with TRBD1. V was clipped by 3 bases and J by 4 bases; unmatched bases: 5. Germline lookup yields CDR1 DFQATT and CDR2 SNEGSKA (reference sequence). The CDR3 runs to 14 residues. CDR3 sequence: CSASKGQAYNEQFF. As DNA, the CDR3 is TGCAGTGCTAGCAAGGGACAGGCTTACAATGAGCAGTTCTTC.

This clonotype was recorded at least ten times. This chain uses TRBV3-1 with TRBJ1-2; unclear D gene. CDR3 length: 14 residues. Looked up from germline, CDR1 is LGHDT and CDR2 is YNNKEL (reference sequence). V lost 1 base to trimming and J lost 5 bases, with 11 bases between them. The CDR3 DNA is TGTGCCAGCAGCCAAGTACAGAGAATGTATGGCTACACCTTC. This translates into CASSQVQRMYGYTF.